The 21 T cell receptor beta chains below come from one sample, sequenced in a study of cytomegalovirus exposure and HLA in healthy donors. Both 60 Vbeta primers and 13 Jbeta primers went into the PCR. Using immunoSEQ multiplex PCR, the repertoire was profiled, and TCRdb retains in-frame clones only, with some absent. The repertoire has about 200,000 clones, 75% to 90% of them found once; the top ten carry more than 0.25%. Source material: PBMCs. The receptors come from a woman in her twenties or thirties in good health and CMV-seronegative.

The rearrangement uses TRBV25-1 and TRBJ2-2, with D perhaps matching TRBD2 (6 bases). Germline CDR1 MGHDK, CDR2 SYGVNS. The germline V and J ends were trimmed by 0 bases and 2 bases, with 10 bases remaining between them. The CDR3 has 16 amino acids. The CDR3 DNA sequence: TGTGCCAGCAGTGAATATGGGCGGGGTAACACCGGGGAGCTGTTTTTT. Translation gives CASSEYGRGNTGELFF.

This rearrangement joins TRBV7-9 to TRBJ2-1, with no clear D. V lost 5 bases and J 0 bases, leaving 8 bases between the germline ends. CDR1 is SEHNR and CDR2 is FQNEAQ in the germline V gene (reference sequence). The CDR3 has 14 amino acids. CDR3 DNA: TGTGCCAGCAGCCCGCGTAGCTCCTACAATGAGCAGTTCTTC. Its translation is CASSPRSSYNEQFF. Drawing the rest from reference TRBV7-9 and TRBJ2-1, the complete variable domain is DTGVSQNPRHKITKRGQNVTFRCDPISEHNRLYWYRQTLGQGPEFLTYFQNEAQLEKSRLLSDRFSAERPKGSFSTLEIQRTEQGDSAMYLCASSPRSSYNEQFFGPGTRLTVL.

CDR3 nucleotide sequence: TGCAGCGTTGAAGGGGTAGCGGGAGGGACCTACGAGCAGTACTTC. It specifies CSVEGVAGGTYEQYF. The J gene is TRBJ2-7, the V gene TRBV29-1; TRBD2 matches 11 bases. The V segment lost 1 base and the J segment 2 bases; nucleotides outside the gene matches: 4. Germline V lookup: CDR1 SQVTM, CDR2 ANQGSEA. CDR3 length equals 15 residues.

V usage is TRBV5-1 and J usage is TRBJ1-1; D uncertain. There are 13 residues in the CDR3. Germline CDR1 is SGHRS and CDR2 is YFSETQ. The germline V and J ends were trimmed by 5 bases and 1 base, with 9 bases remaining between them. The CDR3 nucleotides are TGCGCCAGCAGGCGAGCCGAGAACACTGAAGCTTTCTTT. Translated: CASRRAENTEAFF.

V gene TRBV5-1 combines with J gene TRBJ2-3; 8 bases line up with TRBD2. Germline CDR1 reads SGHRS; CDR2 reads YFSETQ. Unmatched junction bases numbered 5, after V lost 1 base and J lost 4 bases. The length of the CDR3 is 15 residues. DNA for the CDR3: TGCGCCAGCAGCTTGATTAGCGGGGAGGCAGATACGCAGTATTTT. Its translation: CASSLISGEADTQYF. Full variable domain (outside the CDR3, taken from reference TRBV5-1 and TRBJ2-3): KAGVTQTPRYLIKTRGQQVTLSCSPISGHRSVSWYQQTPGQGLQFLFEYFSETQRNKGNFPGRFSGRQFSNSRSEMNVSTLELGDSALYLCASSLISGEADTQYFGPGTRLTVL.

The chain joins TRBV28 to TRBJ2-1, with 8 positions matching TRBD2. This CDR3 is built from 15 residues. V lost 6 bases to trimming and J lost 2 bases; unmatched junction nucleotides: 6. In germline, CDR1 is MDHEN, CDR2 SYDVKM. CDR3 protein: CASSLGLAPYNEQFF. The DNA of the CDR3 is TGTGCCAGCAGCCTCGGACTAGCTCCCTACAATGAGCAGTTCTTC.

The CDR3 protein is CASSLDLAAGLARETQYF. The CDR3 DNA sequence: TGTGCCAGCAGCTTAGACCTCGCCGCGGGCCTTGCGAGGGAGACCCAGTACTTC. The chain carries TRBV7-9 and TRBJ2-5, with D possibly being TRBD2 (5 bases). The germline V and J ends were trimmed by 1 base and 5 bases, with 23 bases remaining between them. CDR3 size: 18 residues. Germline CDR1 SEHNR, CDR2 FQNEAQ (reference sequence). Combining the CDR3 with reference TRBV7-9 and TRBJ2-5 gives the whole variable domain DTGVSQNPRHKITKRGQNVTFRCDPISEHNRLYWYRQTLGQGPEFLTYFQNEAQLEKSRLLSDRFSAERPKGSFSTLEIQRTEQGDSAMYLCASSLDLAAGLARETQYFGPGTRLLVL.

The V call is TRBV6-6, the J call TRBJ2-3; 8 nucleotides align to TRBD1. This CDR3 spans 16 amino acids. J lost 4 bases, V lost 0 bases, and 6 bases had no gene match. Per the germline V gene, CDR1 is MNHNY and CDR2 is SVGAGI (reference sequence). The CDR3 DNA sequence: TGTGCCAGCAGTTACTCGAGGTCAGGGGGCGCAGATACGCAGTATTTT. Translation: CASSYSRSGGADTQYF.

This chain links TRBV7-2 with TRBJ2-1; 10 bases match TRBD2. Germline CDR1 and CDR2: SGHTA and FQGNSA. Trimming took 4 bases from V and 0 from J; bases not matched to a gene: 3. The CDR3 loop spans 16 amino acids. The CDR3 here is CASSWSGGASYNEQFF. The CDR3 DNA reads TGTGCCAGCAGCTGGAGCGGGGGGGCCTCCTACAATGAGCAGTTCTTC.

This chain joins TRBV9 and TRBJ2-1; 7 nucleotides agree with TRBD1. With V trimmed by 3 bases and J by 0 bases, 6 bases remained unmatched. CDR3 size: 16 residues. The germline V gene encodes CDR1 SGDLS and CDR2 YYNGEE. CDR3 coding DNA: TGTGCCAGCAGCGCTAGACAGGGCCTCTCCTACAATGAGCAGTTCTTC. Its translation: CASSARQGLSYNEQFF.

This clone was counted once. J is TRBJ2-1 and V is TRBV28, with TRBD1 identical over 9 bases. With V trimmed by 4 bases and J by 4 bases, 8 bases remained unmatched. The germline CDR1 and CDR2 sequences are MDHEN and SYDVKM. This CDR3 is 16 amino acids long. Here the CDR3 DNA reads TGTGCCAGCAGTTCACAGGGGGCGAAGAGGTACAATGAGCAGTTCTTC. Residues: CASSSQGAKRYNEQFF.

V is TRBV25-1 and J is TRBJ2-7; 8 positions match TRBD1. J was trimmed by 1 base and V by 3 bases; bases with no gene match: 8. The CDR3 extends over 16 amino acids. Germline V lookup: CDR1 MGHDK, CDR2 SYGVNS. The CDR3 sequence: CASSDPDRGNSYEQYF. Written as DNA, the CDR3 is TGTGCCAGCAGTGACCCCGACAGGGGCAATTCCTACGAGCAGTACTTC.

The V call is TRBV6-1, the J call TRBJ2-7; D perhaps matches TRBD1 (6 bases). V dropped 4 bases and J dropped 6 bases, with 16 bases sitting between them. The germline gives CDR1 MNHNS, CDR2 SASEGT. The CDR3 runs 14 residues. Here the CDR3 DNA reads TGTGCCAGCAGTGTCTTCCAACAGGGTTTCGAGCAGTACTTC. The encoded protein is CASSVFQQGFEQYF.

The V gene is TRBV30, the J gene TRBJ2-2; tentative D call: TRBD2 (5 bases). Looked up from germline, CDR1 is GTSNPN and CDR2 is SVGIG (reference sequence). Trimming took 5 bases from V and 4 from J, leaving 17 bases between them. The CDR3 is made up of 15 amino acids. The CDR3 region is CAWERRKLGTGELFF. The CDR3 DNA sequence: TGTGCCTGGGAAAGGAGGAAATTGGGCACCGGGGAGCTGTTTTTT.

The chain couples TRBV11-3 to TRBJ2-2, with D perhaps matching TRBD2 (5 bases). The ends were cut back, 1 base at V and 5 bases at J, with 11 bases in the middle. Germline V gene sequence: CDR1 SGHNT, CDR2 YENEEA. CDR3 size: 15 residues. CDR3 DNA: TGTGCCAGCAGCTTAGGGGCTAGCCTGACCGGGGAGCTGTTTTTT. Residues: CASSLGASLTGELFF.

V and J are TRBV11-2 and TRBJ2-7, with a tentative D call TRBD2 (7 bases). V shed 3 bases and J shed 4 bases, with 13 bases lying between them. CDR3 length: 14 amino acids. Germline loops: CDR1 SGHAT, CDR2 FQNNGV. The CDR3 nucleotides read TGTGCCAGCAGCTTGGGAGGGACACCTTACGAGCAGTACTTC. As protein: CASSLGGTPYEQYF.

The V gene is TRBV5-4, the J gene TRBJ2-1; a weak D match, TRBD2 (5 bases). The CDR3 has 15 amino acids. Trimming left V 2 bases short and J 0 bases short, with 9 bases between. CDR1 and CDR2 from the germline V gene are SGHNT and YYREEE (reference sequence). CDR3 DNA: TGTGCCAGCAGCTTTGACTACCGCTCCTACAATGAGCAGTTCTTC. Translating gives CASSFDYRSYNEQFF.

The sample holds many counts of this clone. The chain uses TRBV6-6 and TRBJ1-5; no clear D. CDR1 is MNHNY and CDR2 is SVGAGI in the germline V gene (reference sequence). The CDR3 length is 13 residues. V lost 6 bases and J 0 bases, leaving 6 bases between the germline ends. The DNA of the CDR3 is TGTGCCAGCAGCTATGGTAGCAATCAGCCCCAGCATTTT. This translates into CASSYGSNQPQHF.

The V gene is TRBV5-1, the J gene TRBJ1-5; D unclear. The germline V gene encodes CDR1 SGHRS and CDR2 YFSETQ. The CDR3 consists of 13 residues. V was trimmed by 2 bases and J by 5 bases, leaving 8 bases between them. The CDR3 is CASSFGGDQPQHF. The CDR3 region has the DNA TGCGCCAGCAGCTTCGGCGGGGATCAGCCCCAGCATTTT.

The chain has TRBV27 and TRBJ2-1; 8 nucleotides line up with TRBD2. Germline assignment: CDR1 MNHEY and CDR2 SMNVEV (reference sequence). V lost 5 bases and J lost 8; bases outside the gene matches: 11. The CDR3 totals 15 residues. The CDR3 reads CASSKDTGGRDEQFF. Written as DNA, the CDR3 is TGTGCCAGCAGTAAGGACACGGGAGGGCGTGATGAGCAGTTCTTC.

The chain is built from TRBV2 and TRBJ2-6; D is unresolved. Germline CDR1 and CDR2: SNHLY and FYNNEI. Trimming shortened V by 7 bases and J by 1 base, and 14 bases separated the two germline ends. The CDR3 length is 16 residues. This CDR3 is CASTYVPGSGANVLTF. For the CDR3, the DNA is TGTGCCAGCACCTACGTTCCGGGTTCTGGGGCCAACGTCCTGACTTTC.